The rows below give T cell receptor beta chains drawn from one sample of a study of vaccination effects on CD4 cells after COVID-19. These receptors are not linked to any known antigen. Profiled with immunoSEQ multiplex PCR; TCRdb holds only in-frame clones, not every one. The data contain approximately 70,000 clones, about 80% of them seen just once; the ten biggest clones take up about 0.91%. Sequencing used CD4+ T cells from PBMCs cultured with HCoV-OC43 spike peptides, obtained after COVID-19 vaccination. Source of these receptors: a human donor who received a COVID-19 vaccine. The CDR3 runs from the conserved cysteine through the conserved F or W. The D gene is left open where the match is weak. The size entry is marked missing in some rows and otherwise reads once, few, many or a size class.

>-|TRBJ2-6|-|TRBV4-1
CASSQDVSRSGANVLTF
TGCGCCAGCAGCCAAGACGTGTCCCGCTCTGGGGCCAACGTCCTGACTTTC
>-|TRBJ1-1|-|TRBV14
CASSRGGVRVGEAFF
TGTGCCAGCAGCCGGGGTGGGGTTAGAGTCGGTGAAGCTTTCTTT
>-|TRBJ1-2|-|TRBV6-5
CASSPRTSHRNGYTF
TGTGCCAGCAGTCCTAGGACATCCCATCGGAATGGCTACACCTTC
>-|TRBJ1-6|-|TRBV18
CASSPNQGNPPSPLHF
TGTGCCAGCTCACCGAATCAAGGGAATCCTCCTTCACCCCTCCACTTT
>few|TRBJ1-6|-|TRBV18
CASSPSKGLNSPLHF
TGTGCCAGCTCACCCTCAAAGGGACTCAATTCACCCCTCCACTTT
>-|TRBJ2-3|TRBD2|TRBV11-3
CASSWSGGGTDTQYF
TGTGCCAGCAGCTGGAGCGGGGGAGGCACAGATACGCAGTATTTT
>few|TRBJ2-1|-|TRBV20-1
CSASGGGDEQFF
TGCAGTGCTAGTGGGGGAGGCGATGAGCAGTTCTTC
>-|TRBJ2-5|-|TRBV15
CATSRDGGTAQETQYF
TGTGCCACCAGCAGAGATGGTGGCACAGCCCAAGAGACCCAGTACTTC
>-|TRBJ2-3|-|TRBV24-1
CATSDLRTSTDTQYF
TGTGCCACCAGTGATTTGCGGACCTCCACAGATACGCAGTATTTT
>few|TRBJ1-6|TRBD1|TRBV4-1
CASSQGLDRGTQSPLHF
TGCGCCAGCAGCCAAGGCCTTGACAGGGGGACTCAATCACCCCTCCACTTT
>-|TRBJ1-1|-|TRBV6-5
CASRVPGGANTEAFF
TGTGCCAGCAGGGTACCAGGAGGGGCAAACACTGAAGCTTTCTTT
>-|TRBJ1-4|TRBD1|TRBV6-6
CASRRTGGYEKLFF
TGTGCCAGCAGACGGACAGGGGGATACGAAAAACTGTTTTTT
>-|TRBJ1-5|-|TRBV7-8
CASSLVGRSNQPQHF
TGTGCCAGCAGCTTAGTAGGAAGGAGCAATCAGCCCCAGCATTTT
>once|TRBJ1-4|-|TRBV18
CASGQGTRNEKLFF
TGTGCCAGCGGGCAAGGGACGAGGAATGAAAAACTGTTTTTT
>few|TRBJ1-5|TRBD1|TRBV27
CASSLYGTGSNQPQHF
TGTGCCAGCAGTTTATACGGGACAGGGTCCAATCAGCCCCAGCATTTT
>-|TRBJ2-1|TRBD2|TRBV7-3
CASSFPSGGKQFF
TGTGCCAGCAGCTTCCCTTCGGGGGGGAAGCAGTTCTTC
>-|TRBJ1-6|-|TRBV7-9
CASSRLGRAGSPLHF
TGTGCCAGCAGCCGGCTCGGCAGGGCAGGTTCACCCCTCCACTTT
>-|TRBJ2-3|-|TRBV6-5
CATQPGTLTDTQYF
TGTGCCACTCAACCCGGGACCCTCACAGATACGCAGTATTTT
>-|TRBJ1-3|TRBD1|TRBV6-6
CASSQTGTGNTIYF
TGTGCCAGCAGTCAGACAGGGACAGGAAACACCATATATTTT
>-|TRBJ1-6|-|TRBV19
CASSPTGGSYNSPLHF
TGTGCCAGTAGCCCTACGGGGGGGTCCTATAATTCACCCCTCCACTTT
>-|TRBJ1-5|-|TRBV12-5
CASGLDSRGLSYSNQPQHF
TGTGCTAGTGGTTTGGATAGCCGGGGCCTTTCTTATAGCAATCAGCCCCAGCATTTT
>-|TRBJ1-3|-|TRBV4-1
CASMAGIFGNTIYF
TGCGCCAGCATGGCAGGGATATTTGGAAACACCATATATTTT
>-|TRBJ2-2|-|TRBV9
CASGGGRNTGELFF
TGTGCCAGCGGGGGGGGCAGGAACACCGGGGAGCTGTTTTTT
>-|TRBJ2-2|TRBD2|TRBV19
CASSNPSGGNTGELFF
TGTGCCAGTAGTAACCCTAGCGGGGGGAACACCGGGGAGCTGTTTTTT
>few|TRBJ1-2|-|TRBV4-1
CASSQRTTGAYGYTF
TGCGCCAGCAGCCAAAGGACGACCGGGGCCTATGGCTACACCTTC
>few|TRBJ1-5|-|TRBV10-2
CASSEWREGGQPQHF
TGCGCCAGCAGTGAGTGGAGGGAAGGCGGTCAGCCCCAGCATTTT
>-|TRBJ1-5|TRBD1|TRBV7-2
CASSRLTGRVGQPQHF
TGTGCCAGCAGCCGCTTGACAGGGAGGGTGGGTCAGCCCCAGCATTTT
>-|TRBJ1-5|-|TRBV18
CASSSSGGGNQPQHF
TGTGCCAGCTCATCCTCGGGAGGGGGCAATCAGCCCCAGCATTTT
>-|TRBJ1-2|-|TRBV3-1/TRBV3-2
CASSPLQRNYGYTF
TGTGCCAGCAGCCCTTTACAGAGAAACTATGGCTACACCTTC
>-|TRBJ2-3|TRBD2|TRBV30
CAWRGRDYSSSDTQYF
TGTGCCTGGAGGGGCCGGGACTACAGTTCTTCAGATACGCAGTATTTT
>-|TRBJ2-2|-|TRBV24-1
CATSDTQGKNTGELFF
TGTGCCACCAGTGACACACAGGGAAAAAACACCGGGGAGCTGTTTTTT
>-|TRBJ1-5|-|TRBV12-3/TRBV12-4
CASSFSEQPQHF
TGTGCCAGCAGTTTTTCTGAGCAGCCCCAGCATTTT
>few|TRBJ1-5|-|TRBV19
CASSSPLSSLNQPQHF
TGTGCCAGTAGTTCCCCCTTGTCGTCTTTGAATCAGCCCCAGCATTTT
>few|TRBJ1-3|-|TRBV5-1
CASSAGVGNTIYF
TGCGCCAGCAGCGCAGGGGTGGGAAACACCATATATTTT
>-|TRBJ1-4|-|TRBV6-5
CASGFSTNEKLFF
TGTGCCAGCGGCTTCTCAACTAATGAAAAACTGTTTTTT
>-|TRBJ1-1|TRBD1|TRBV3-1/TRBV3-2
CASSDRGNTEAFF
TGTGCCAGCAGTGACAGGGGGAACACTGAAGCTTTCTTT
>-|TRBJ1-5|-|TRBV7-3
CASSLSRNQPQHF
TGTGCCAGCAGCTTAAGCAGAAATCAGCCCCAGCATTTT
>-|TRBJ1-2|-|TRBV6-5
CATLGPDYGYTF
TGTGCCACCTTAGGGCCTGACTATGGCTACACCTTC
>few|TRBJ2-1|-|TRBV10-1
CASSELGDSYNEQFF
TGCGCCAGCAGTGAGTTGGGGGACTCCTACAATGAGCAGTTCTTC
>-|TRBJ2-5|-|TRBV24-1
CATSDPRVQETQYF
TGTGCCACCAGTGACCCGAGGGTACAAGAGACCCAGTACTTC
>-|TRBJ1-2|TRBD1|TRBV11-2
CASSLVGRDRGRSYGYTF
TGTGCCAGCAGCTTAGTTGGCCGGGACAGGGGGCGCAGCTATGGCTACACCTTC
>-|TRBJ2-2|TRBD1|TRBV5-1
CASSSGQPNTGELFF
TGCGCCAGCAGCTCGGGACAGCCGAACACCGGGGAGCTGTTTTTT
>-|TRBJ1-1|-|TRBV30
CACGRIYTEAFF
TGTGCCTGTGGCCGTATCTACACTGAAGCTTTCTTT
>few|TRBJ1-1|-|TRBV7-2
CASSLSGENTEAFF
TGTGCCAGCAGCTTGAGCGGGGAGAACACTGAAGCTTTCTTT
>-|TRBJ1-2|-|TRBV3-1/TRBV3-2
CASSQGEGVNGYTF
TGTGCCAGCAGCCAAGGTGAAGGGGTGAATGGCTACACCTTC
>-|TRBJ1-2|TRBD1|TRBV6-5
CASSRSIAGTDGYTF
TGTGCCAGCAGTAGATCGATTGCCGGGACAGATGGCTACACCTTC
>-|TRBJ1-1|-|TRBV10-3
CAIGPQGRFTEAFF
TGTGCCATAGGACCACAGGGTCGCTTCACTGAAGCTTTCTTT
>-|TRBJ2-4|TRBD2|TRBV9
CASSVDLAGAGDIQYF
TGTGCCAGCAGCGTAGACCTAGCGGGGGCGGGAGACATTCAGTACTTC
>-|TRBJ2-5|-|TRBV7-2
CASSLGTARGLWGQETQYF
TGTGCCAGCAGCTTAGGGACGGCTAGAGGGTTATGGGGCCAAGAGACCCAGTACTTC
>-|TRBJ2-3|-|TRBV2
CASADHRSVDTQYF
TGTGCCAGCGCGGACCACAGGTCCGTAGATACGCAGTATTTT
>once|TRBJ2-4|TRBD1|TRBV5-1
CASRRTGVQNIQYF
TGCGCCAGCAGACGGACAGGCGTACAAAACATTCAGTACTTC
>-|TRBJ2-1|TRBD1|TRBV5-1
CASSLLTGTGGVYEQFF
TGCGCCAGCAGCCTGCTGACCGGGACAGGGGGCGTTTATGAGCAGTTCTTC
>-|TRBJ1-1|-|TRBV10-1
CASSESSGRAFF
TGCGCCAGCAGTGAGTCTTCGGGTCGAGCTTTCTTT
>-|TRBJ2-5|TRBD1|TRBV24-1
CATSDGDRGGETQYF
TGTGCCACCAGTGATGGGGACAGGGGAGGGGAGACCCAGTACTTC
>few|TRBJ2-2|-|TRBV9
CASRNLNTGELFF
TGTGCCAGCAGAAACTTAAATACCGGGGAGCTGTTTTTT
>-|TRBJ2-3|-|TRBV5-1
CASSLGLSTDTQYF
TGCGCCAGCAGCTTGGGACTATCCACAGATACGCAGTATTTT
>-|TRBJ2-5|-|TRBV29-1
CSVGHEGRETQYF
TGCAGCGTTGGACACGAAGGGAGGGAGACCCAGTACTTC
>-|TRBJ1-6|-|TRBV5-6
CASSFFEGAATYNSPLHF
TGTGCCAGCAGCTTTTTCGAGGGTGCAGCGACTTATAATTCACCCCTCCACTTT
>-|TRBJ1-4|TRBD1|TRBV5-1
CASSSPGQGNNEKLFF
TGCGCCAGCAGCTCTCCGGGACAGGGAAATAATGAAAAACTGTTTTTT
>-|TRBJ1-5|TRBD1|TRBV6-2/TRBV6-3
CASSYPYGTGVYQPQHF
TGTGCCAGCAGTTACCCCTATGGGACAGGCGTTTATCAGCCCCAGCATTTT